The 2 T cell receptor beta chains reported below all come from one sample, sequenced in a study of beta chain features in type 1 diabetes. The isolated RNA, all of it, was reverse transcribed, so expressed TCRB transcripts were what got sequenced. The protocol was immunoSEQ multiplex PCR, while the TCRdb copy is restricted to in-frame clones and leaves out a portion. Of roughly 250,000 clones listed, 68% were seen once; the top ten hold approximately 0.05%. Source material: naive CD4+ T cells from blood. The origin of the receptors is a man aged 25-45 years in good health.

Points on this clone: This sample includes further DNA sequences coding for the same CDR3. The chain carries TRBV30 and TRBJ1-5; TRBD1 agrees at 7 bases. This CDR3 contains 13 residues. V gave up 1 base and J gave up 6 bases; unmatched junction bases: 3. Per germline, CDR1 GTSNPN and CDR2 SVGIG (reference sequence). CDR3 protein: CAWSEGAGQPQHF. For the CDR3, the DNA is TGTGCCTGGAGTGAGGGGGCAGGTCAGCCCCAGCATTTT.

This clone showed up just a few times. This sample also contains other DNA sequences that code for the same CDR3. The chain recombines TRBV29-1 with TRBJ2-3, with D unclear. Germline CDR1 and CDR2: SQVTM and ANQGSEA. V was trimmed by 6 bases and J by 6 bases, leaving 10 bases between them. The CDR3 covers 11 residues. In nucleotides, the CDR3 is TGCAGCGTGGTACCCGGGGATACGCAGTATTTT. It is translated as CSVVPGDTQYF.